A selection of T cell receptor beta chains follows, all from one sample in a study of T cell repertoires in cytomegalovirus infection. TCRdb itself ran the reads through MiXCR, one entry per CDR3 protein. Of nearly 700,000 distinct CDR3 sequences in the sample, around 35% are singletons; the top ten hold 15% to 20%. For these receptors, no antigen is known. The specimen comprised cultured PBMCs, sampled from culture after CMV antigen stimulation. The receptors derive from a human donor in good health (CMV status not recorded). Some clones in this sample may be carry-over from other donors' samples. Both conserved end residues are part of each CDR3. A D gene is named only where the DNA matches it firmly. Some rows mark clone size as missing; the rest say once, few, many or name a class of expanded clone.

J gene | clone size | V gene | D gene | CDR3 DNA | CDR3 protein
TRBJ1-1 | NA | TRBV7-6 | NA | TGTGCCAGCAGCGCCTACGGATGGGGACAGAACACTGAAGCTTTCTTT | CASSAYGWGQNTEAFF
TRBJ2-1 | NA | TRBV7-9 | TRBD2 | TGTGCCAGCAGCTTAACCTGGGCTAGCGGGAGTCCTCCAAGATACAATGAGCAGTTCTTC | CASSLTWASGSPPRYNEQFF
TRBJ2-1 | NA | TRBV11-2 | TRBD2 | TGTGCCAGCAGCAACCTAGCGGGGAGCTCCTACAATGAGCAGTTCTTC | CASSNLAGSSYNEQFF
TRBJ2-1 | NA | TRBV12-3/TRBV12-4 | TRBD2 | TGTGCCAGCAGTTTACTTTTAGCGGGAGGGAACGAGCAGTTCTTC | CASSLLLAGGNEQFF
TRBJ1-6 | once | TRBV12-3/TRBV12-4 | TRBD1 | TGTGCCAGCAGTTCCGGGACAGGGGGTCCGACACCCCTCCACTTT | CASSSGTGGPTPLHF
TRBJ2-3 | many | TRBV7-2 | TRBD2 | TGTGCCAGCAGCCCCCGGCGGACTAGCGTCACAGATACGCAGTATTTT | CASSPRRTSVTDTQYF
TRBJ2-1 | many | TRBV11-2 | NA | TGTGCCAGCAGCTTCGGCGACGGGTACAATGAGCAGTTCTTC | CASSFGDGYNEQFF
TRBJ2-7 | NA | TRBV7-2 | NA | TGTGCCAGCAGCTTATTGGGAGGCGGGGCAGAGCAGTACTTC | CASSLLGGGAEQYF
TRBJ1-1 | many | TRBV12-3/TRBV12-4 | TRBD1 | TGTGCCAGCCGTGGACAGGGAGGGACTGAAGCTTTCTTT | CASRGQGGTEAFF
TRBJ1-5 | few | TRBV6-1 | NA | TGTGCCAGCAGCCGCCAGACACCACGGGGTGTCGATCAGCCCCAGCATTTT | CASSRQTPRGVDQPQHF
TRBJ1-1 | NA | TRBV4-1 | NA | TGCGCCAGCAGCCCACGGGGTCCTGAAGCTGAAGCTTTCTTT | CASSPRGPEAEAFF
TRBJ1-5 | NA | TRBV7-9 | TRBD1 | TGTGCCAGCAGCCGAACCCAGGGGGCAGGGCAGCCCCAGCATTTT | CASSRTQGAGQPQHF
TRBJ1-1 | NA | TRBV5-6 | NA | TGTGCCAGCAGCTCCCCTGGGACAACGAACACTGAAGCTTTCTTT | CASSSPGTTNTEAFF
TRBJ1-6 | NA | TRBV20-1 | NA | TGCAGTGCGCTCCCCTTGAGAGGGAGGAATTCACCCCTCCACTTT | CSALPLRGRNSPLHF
TRBJ2-7 | NA | TRBV12-3/TRBV12-4 | NA | TGTGCCAGCAGTTTCGAGAGCTCCTACGAGCAGTACTTC | CASSFESSYEQYF
TRBJ1-5 | many | TRBV7-2 | NA | TGTGCCAGCAGCTCGAGTTTGACGGCGATTCAGCCCCAGCATTTT | CASSSSLTAIQPQHF
TRBJ2-7 | few | TRBV19 | TRBD2 | TGTGCCAGTAGTTACGGGACTAGCGGACTGGGCGAGCAGTACTTC | CASSYGTSGLGEQYF
TRBJ1-3 | few | TRBV10-3 | NA | TGTGCCATCAGCGAGACCGGGCAAAACACCATATATTTT | CAISETGQNTIYF
TRBJ2-3 | NA | TRBV12-3/TRBV12-4 | NA | TGTGCCAGCGCTCGTCGAACAGATACGCAGTATTTT | CASARRTDTQYF
TRBJ2-3 | many | TRBV5-1 | NA | TGTGCCAGCAGCTCCGGGACCGGAACGGATACGCAGTATTTT | CASSSGTGTDTQYF
TRBJ1-1 | NA | TRBV20-1 | NA | TGCAGTGCTAGAGTTCGGTTCCAGGGTTTTAGGAAGGGCACTGAAGCTTTCTTT | CSARVRFQGFRKGTEAFF
TRBJ2-7 | NA | TRBV5-6 | NA | TGTGCCAGCAGCTTGGACACCCCCTACGAGCAGTACTTC | CASSLDTPYEQYF
TRBJ1-4 | many | TRBV7-9 | NA | TGTGCCAGCAGCCGAGGGGTTTCTAATGAAAAACTGTTTTTT | CASSRGVSNEKLFF
TRBJ2-1 | NA | TRBV23-1 | NA | TGCGCCAGCAGTCAACCCGGGATTCTTCTGGACAATGAGCAGTTCTTC | CASSQPGILLDNEQFF
TRBJ2-7 | NA | TRBV7-8 | TRBD2 | TGTGCCAGCAGCTTACGCTTGGGACTAACATACTACGAGCAGTACTTC | CASSLRLGLTYYEQYF
TRBJ2-7 | NA | TRBV7-9 | TRBD2 | TGTGCCAGCAGCTTAGAAGCTAGCGGGGGGTACGAGCAGTACTTC | CASSLEASGGYEQYF
TRBJ2-7 | many | TRBV11-2 | NA | TGTGCCAGCAGCTTAGGAGCCCTAGGCGACGAGCAGTACTTC | CASSLGALGDEQYF
TRBJ2-3 | NA | TRBV7-2 | TRBD2 | TGTGCCAGCAGGGATCGCGGGGGGGCCACAGATACGCAGTATTTT | CASRDRGGATDTQYF
TRBJ2-7 | many | TRBV7-6 | NA | TGTGCCAGCAGCTTAGCGGACACAGGCTACGAGCAGTACTTC | CASSLADTGYEQYF
TRBJ2-1 | NA | TRBV4-1 | TRBD2 | TGCGCCAGCAGCCAAGCCCCCAGCGGGGGGGCCAAGTATGAGCAGTTCTTC | CASSQAPSGGAKYEQFF